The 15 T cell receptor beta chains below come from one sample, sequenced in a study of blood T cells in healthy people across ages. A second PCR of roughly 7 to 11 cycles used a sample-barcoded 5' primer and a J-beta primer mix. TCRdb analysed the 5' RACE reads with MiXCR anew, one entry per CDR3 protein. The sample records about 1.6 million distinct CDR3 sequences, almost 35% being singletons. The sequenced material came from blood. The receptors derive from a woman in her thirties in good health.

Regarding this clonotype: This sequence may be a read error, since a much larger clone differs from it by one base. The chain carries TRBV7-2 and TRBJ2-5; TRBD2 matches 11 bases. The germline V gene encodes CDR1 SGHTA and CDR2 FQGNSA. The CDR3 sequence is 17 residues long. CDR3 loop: CACSFGTGTSGKETQYF. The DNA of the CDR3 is TGTGCCTGCAGCTTCGGAACCGGGACTAGCGGTAAAGAGACCCAGTACTTC.

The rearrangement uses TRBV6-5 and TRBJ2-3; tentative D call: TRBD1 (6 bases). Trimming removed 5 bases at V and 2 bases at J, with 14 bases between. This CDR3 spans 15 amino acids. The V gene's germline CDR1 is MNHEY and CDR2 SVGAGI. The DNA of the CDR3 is TGTGCCAGCAGTCCGTTCGGGGACACCACAGATACGCAGTATTTT. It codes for CASSPFGDTTDTQYF.

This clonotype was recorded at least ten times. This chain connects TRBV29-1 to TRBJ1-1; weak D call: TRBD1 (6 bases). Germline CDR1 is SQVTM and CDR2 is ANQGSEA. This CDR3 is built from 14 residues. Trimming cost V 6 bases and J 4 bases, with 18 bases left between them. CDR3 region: CSVLSGGWGTEAFF. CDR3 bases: TGCAGCGTCCTCAGCGGGGGCTGGGGCACTGAAGCTTTCTTT.

The CDR3 DNA sequence: TGCAGTGCTCAAGATGCCCAGATTCAGTACTTC. Its protein product is CSAQDAQIQYF. The chain links TRBV20-1 to TRBJ2-4; D is uncertain. Germline CDR1 is DFQATT and CDR2 is SNEGSKA (reference sequence). This CDR3 spans 11 amino acids. V lost 5 bases and J 10 bases, leaving 12 bases between the germline ends.

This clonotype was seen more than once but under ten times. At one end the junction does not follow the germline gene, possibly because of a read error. CDR3 coding DNA: TGTGCCGGCAGCTTATCCTTATATCCCCACGAGCAGTACTTC. It translates to CAGSLSLYPHEQYF. The rearrangement links TRBV7-9 to TRBJ2-7; D unresolved. The CDR3 covers 14 residues. Germline V lookup: CDR1 SEHNR, CDR2 FQNEAQ (reference sequence).

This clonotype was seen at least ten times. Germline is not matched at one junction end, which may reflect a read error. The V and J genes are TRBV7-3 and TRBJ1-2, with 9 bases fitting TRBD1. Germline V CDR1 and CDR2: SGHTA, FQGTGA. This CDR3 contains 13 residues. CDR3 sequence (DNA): TGCGCCAGCAGCCCCGGGACAGGGCTTGGCTACACCTTC. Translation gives CASSPGTGLGYTF.

CDR3 in amino acids: CASRRAGPYNEQFF. The DNA for the CDR3 is TGTGCCAGCAGGCGGGCTGGACCGTATAATGAGCAGTTCTTC. The chain uses TRBV2 and TRBJ2-1; D possibly corresponds to TRBD2 (5 bases). Between the trimmed V and J ends, which lost 6 bases and 7 bases, there was a span of 16 bases. The CDR3 spans 14 residues. CDR1 and CDR2 (germline): SNHLY, FYNNEI.

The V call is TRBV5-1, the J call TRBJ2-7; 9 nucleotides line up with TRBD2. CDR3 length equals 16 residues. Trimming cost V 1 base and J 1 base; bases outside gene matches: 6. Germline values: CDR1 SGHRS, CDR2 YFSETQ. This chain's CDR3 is CASSLSSGILSYEQYF. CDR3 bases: TGCGCCAGCAGCTTGTCTAGCGGGATTTTGTCCTACGAGCAGTACTTC.

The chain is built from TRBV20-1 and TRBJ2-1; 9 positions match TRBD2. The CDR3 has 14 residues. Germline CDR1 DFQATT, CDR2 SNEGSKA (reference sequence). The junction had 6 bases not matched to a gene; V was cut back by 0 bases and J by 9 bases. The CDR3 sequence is CSARDVGGRGEQFF. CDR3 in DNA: TGCAGTGCTAGAGATGTAGGCGGGAGGGGTGAGCAGTTCTTC.

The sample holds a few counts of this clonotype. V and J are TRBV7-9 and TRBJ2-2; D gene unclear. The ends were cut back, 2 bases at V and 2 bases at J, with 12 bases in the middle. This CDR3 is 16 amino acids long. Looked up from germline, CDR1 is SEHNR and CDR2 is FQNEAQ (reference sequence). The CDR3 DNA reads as TGTGCCAGCAGCTTACCACGGACGGTTAACACCGGGGAGCTGTTTTTT. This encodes CASSLPRTVNTGELFF.

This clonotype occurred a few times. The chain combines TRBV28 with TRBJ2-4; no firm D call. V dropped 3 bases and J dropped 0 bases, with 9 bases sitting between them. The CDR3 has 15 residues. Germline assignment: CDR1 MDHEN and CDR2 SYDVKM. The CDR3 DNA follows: TGTGCCAGCAGTTTTGGTTTACTAGCCAAAAACATTCAGTACTTC. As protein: CASSFGLLAKNIQYF. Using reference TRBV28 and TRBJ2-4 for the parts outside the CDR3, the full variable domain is DVKVTQSSRYLVKRTGEKVFLECVQDMDHENMFWYRQDPGLGLRLIYFSYDVKMKEKGDIPEGYSVSREKKERFSLILESASTNQTSMYLCASSFGLLAKNIQYFGAGTRLSVL.

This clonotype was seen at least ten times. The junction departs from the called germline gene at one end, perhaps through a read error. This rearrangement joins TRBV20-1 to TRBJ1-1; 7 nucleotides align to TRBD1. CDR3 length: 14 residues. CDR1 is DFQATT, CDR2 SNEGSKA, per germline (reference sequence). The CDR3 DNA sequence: TGCAGTGCCAGAGAAAGACAGGGAGGCACTGAAGCTTTCTTT. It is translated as CSARERQGGTEAFF.

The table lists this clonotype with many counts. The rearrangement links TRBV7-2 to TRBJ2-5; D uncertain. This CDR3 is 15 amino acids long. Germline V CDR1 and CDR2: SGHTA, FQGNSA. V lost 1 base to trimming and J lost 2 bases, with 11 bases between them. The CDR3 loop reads CASSLGSHPQETQYF. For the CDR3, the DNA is TGTGCCAGCAGCTTAGGCAGCCACCCTCAAGAGACCCAGTACTTC.

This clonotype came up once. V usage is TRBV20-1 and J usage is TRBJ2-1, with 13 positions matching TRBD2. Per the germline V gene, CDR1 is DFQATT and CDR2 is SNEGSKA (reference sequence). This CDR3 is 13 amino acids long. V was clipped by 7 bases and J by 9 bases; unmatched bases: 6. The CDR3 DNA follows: TGCAGTGTTAGTAGGACTAGCGGGGGTGAGCAGTTCTTC. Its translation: CSVSRTSGGEQFF.

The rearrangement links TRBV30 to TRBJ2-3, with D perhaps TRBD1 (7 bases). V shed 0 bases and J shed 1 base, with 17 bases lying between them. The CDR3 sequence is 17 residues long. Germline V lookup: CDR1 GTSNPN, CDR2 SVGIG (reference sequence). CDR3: CAWSVRRGPVGTDTQYF. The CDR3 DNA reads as TGTGCCTGGAGTGTTAGGAGGGGGCCCGTAGGCACAGATACGCAGTATTTT.